Each of the 9 T cell receptor beta chains below was sequenced from the same sample in a study of blood T cells in healthy people across ages. PCR was performed a second time for 7 to 11 cycles using a sample-barcoded 5' primer and a J-beta primer mix. TCRdb analysed the 5' RACE reads with MiXCR anew, one entry per CDR3 protein. Among some 1,000,000 distinct CDR3 sequences listed, 25% were seen once. In addition, the sample was reused for a study of T cells of mothers and their children.

The material sequenced was blood. The receptors come from a girl aged 2 to 10 in good health.

This chain connects TRBV6-2 or TRBV6-3 to TRBJ2-5; D is possibly TRBD1 or TRBD2 (5 bases each). This CDR3 comprises 18 residues. V lost 0 bases and J lost 4, with 21 bases in between. Germline CDR1 reads MNHEY; CDR2 reads SVGEGT. This chain's CDR3 is CASSYSVVDGTSRETQYF. CDR3 nucleotide sequence: TGTGCCAGCAGTTACTCGGTCGTTGACGGGACGTCAAGAGAGACCCAGTACTTC.

The genes are TRBV4-3 and TRBJ2-1; no clear D. This CDR3 has 15 amino acids. The germline V gene encodes CDR1 LGHNA and CDR2 YSLEER. With 0 bases removed from V and 7 bases from J, the gap between germline ends came to 13 bases. CDR3 residues: CASSQDRTLKNEQFF. The CDR3 DNA is TGCGCCAGCAGCCAAGACAGGACCTTGAAGAATGAGCAGTTCTTC.

A few counts support this clonotype. The CDR3 ends on some other residue instead of the conserved phenylalanine or tryptophan, so this is likely a read error. J is TRBJ1-1 and V is TRBV29-1; D is undetermined. Trimming stripped 2 bases from V and 1 base from J, with 8 bases between. Germline-derived CDR1 and CDR2 are SQVTM and ANQGSEA. The CDR3 totals 13 residues. CDR3 sequence: CSVEKQPNTEAFI. The CDR3 nucleotides are TGCAGCGTTGAAAAACAACCGAACACTGAAGCTTTCATT.

The sample holds a few counts of this clonotype. The chain uses TRBV2 and TRBJ2-5, with 9 bases matching TRBD1. The J call may be wrong; the DNA end is better matched by TRBJ2-1. The CDR3 covers 15 residues. Germline-derived CDR1 and CDR2 are SNHLY and FYNNEI. CDR3 nucleotides: TGTGCCAGCAGTGAAATGACAGGGGGGGAGAATGAGCAGTTCTTC. Its translation is CASSEMTGGENEQFF.

The chain uses TRBV16 and TRBJ1-2; D remains unclear. Germline CDR1 and CDR2: KGHSY and FQNENV. Trimming removed 0 bases at V and 7 bases at J, with 6 bases between. This CDR3 has 12 amino acids. The CDR3 region is CASSQSHAGYTF. In DNA form, the CDR3 reads TGTGCCAGCAGCCAATCTCACGCTGGCTACACCTTC.

The rearrangement links TRBV28 to TRBJ2-5; 8 positions match TRBD1. The DNA end is more similar to TRBJ2-7, so the J call may be wrong. CDR1 and CDR2 from the germline V gene are MDHEN and SYDVKM. This CDR3 is built from 15 residues. In DNA, the CDR3 is TGTGCCAGCAGTTTTGAGGACAGGGTATTCTACGAGCAGTACTTC. Amino acid sequence: CASSFEDRVFYEQYF.

This clonotype was counted only a few times. The rearrangement uses TRBV15 and TRBJ2-2; unclear D gene. CDR1 and CDR2 (germline): LNHNV, YYDKDF (reference sequence). Trimming removed 1 base at V and 3 bases at J, with 6 bases between. The CDR3 consists of 14 residues. The CDR3 DNA reads as TGTGCCACCAGCAGAGGCCAGGACACCGGGGAGCTGTTTTTT. Protein sequence: CATSRGQDTGELFF.

The sample holds a few counts of this clonotype. This sequence joins TRBV3-1 and TRBJ1-2, with 9 bases aligning to TRBD1. Trimming took 8 bases from V and 3 from J; bases not matched to a gene: 7. Per germline, CDR1 LGHDT and CDR2 YNNKEL (reference sequence). The CDR3 runs 14 residues. The chain's CDR3 is CASRTGGAHYGYTF. The CDR3, as DNA: TGTGCCAGCCGAACAGGGGGCGCCCACTATGGCTACACCTTC.

In DNA form, the CDR3 reads TGTGCCAGCAGCAAGCTGACAGGGAACAGGTACAATGAGCAGTTCTTC. It translates to CASSKLTGNRYNEQFF. V gene TRBV7-2 combines with J gene TRBJ2-1; 7 bases are a match to TRBD1. The CDR3 spans 16 residues. V dropped 5 bases and J dropped 4; count of bases not matched to a gene: 11. CDR1 and CDR2 (germline): SGHTA, FQGNSA.